The sequence of this T cell receptor beta chain was determined in a study of shared clonotypes between healthy human individuals. Notes on the study in general: In contrast to clonotypes shared by all four donors, non-shared clonotypes had lower generation probabilities.

Several immunoSEQ 96-well plates shared each subset's DNA, each plate a replicate. TCRdb keeps only in-frame clones here, not all; method: immunoSEQ multiplex PCR. The table has 1.5 million to 2.5 million clones, approximately 94% seen once. Details on this clone: Its matching antigen is unknown.

CD45RO-negative, CCR7-selected cells formed the naive CD8 fraction, which excluded terminally differentiated effector memory CD45RA+ cells. This CDR3 has 13 amino acids. With 4 bases removed from V and 3 bases from J, the gap between germline ends came to 10 bases. Germline CDR1 and CDR2: SGHVS and FQNEAQ. The chain couples TRBV7-8 to TRBJ2-7, with D possibly being TRBD1 or TRBD2 (5 bases each). Sequencing was carried out using naive CD8+ T cells sorted from blood. This TCR derives from a young man in good health. In nucleotides, the CDR3 is TGTGCCAGCAGCTCCGGGACGGACTACGAGCAGTACTTC. Residues: CASSSGTDYEQYF.